Following are 15 T cell receptor beta chains from one sample sequenced in a study of molecular identifiers for immune sequencing clone quantification. One entry per CDR3 protein, called by TCRdb with MiXCR from the PCR reads. This table holds about 68,000 distinct CDR3 sequences, approximately 18% found once. Sequenced: naive CD8+ T cells from blood, with Jurkat cell RNA spiked in. Noted subset: FACS-sorted CD8+CD4-CCR7+CD45RA+ naive T cells. Every receptor here comes from a human donor in good health. Some libraries in this study had Jurkat cell RNA spiked in.

This clonotype was seen ten or more times. This chain connects TRBV3-1 to TRBJ1-5; TRBD1 matches at 7 bases. The CDR3 is 15 amino acids. Germline trimming cut 1 base from V and 4 bases from J; bases unmatched to any gene: 4. CDR1 is LGHDT, CDR2 YNNKEL, per germline (reference sequence). The CDR3 is CASSQGAGGNQPQHF. As DNA, the CDR3 is TGTGCCAGCAGCCAAGGGGCAGGGGGAAATCAGCCCCAGCATTTT.

This clonotype has ten or more counts. The chain employs TRBV24-1 and TRBJ2-2, with D possibly being TRBD1 (6 bases). CDR1 is KGHDR, CDR2 SFDVKD, per germline. V was trimmed by 3 bases and J by 6 bases, leaving 22 bases between them. This CDR3 spans 18 amino acids. The CDR3 DNA is TGTGCCACCAGTGATCTCTATACCTCAGGGGCCGTGGCCGGGGAGCTGTTTTTT. Translating gives CATSDLYTSGAVAGELFF.

Notes on this clonotype: One junction end does not reproduce the germline sequence, and a read error may be involved. The V call is TRBV11-2, the J call TRBJ2-7, with D tentatively TRBD2 (5 bases). CDR1 and CDR2 (germline): SGHAT, FQNNGV. CDR3 length equals 12 residues. CDR3 in DNA: TGTGCCAGCAGCTTAGGGGAGTACGAGCAGTACTTT. It codes for CASSLGEYEQYF.

In this sample, this clonotype turned up many times. This chain joins TRBV6-6 and TRBJ1-1; D is perhaps TRBD1 (6 bases). This CDR3 has 13 amino acids. V lost 6 bases, J lost 4 bases, and 12 bases lay in between. Germline CDR1 MNHNY, CDR2 SVGAGI (reference sequence). CDR3: CASRYGGPTEAFF. The CDR3 DNA is TGTGCCAGCAGGTACGGGGGGCCCACTGAAGCTTTCTTT.

Remarks on this clonotype: This may arise from a read error, as a much more abundant clone is one base away. V is TRBV4-2 and J is TRBJ2-5; perhaps TRBD2 as D (6 bases). Germline loops: CDR1 LGHNA, CDR2 YNFKEQ. CDR3 size: 17 residues. The DNA of the CDR3 is TGTGCCGGCAGCCAAGGAGCCCGGGGTCTAGCGTTGGAGACCCTGTACTTC. Translating gives CAGSQGARGLALETLYF.

This clonotype was found many times. The CDR3 sequence is CSVGPGASYEQYF. DNA for the CDR3: TGCAGCGTCGGACCGGGGGCATCGTACGAGCAGTACTTC. This chain links TRBV29-1 with TRBJ2-7; either TRBD1 or TRBD2 may supply D (6 bases each). CDR3 size: 13 residues. Germline V gives CDR1 SQVTM, CDR2 ANQGSEA. The germline V and J ends were trimmed by 6 bases and 4 bases, with 16 bases remaining between them.

Comments on this clonotype: A read error may explain this, as a much larger clone is one base away. This chain links TRBV15 with TRBJ2-7; 8 bases agree with TRBD1. The CDR3 sequence is 20 residues long. Germline CDR1 LNHNV, CDR2 YYDKDF (reference sequence). The junction had 20 bases not matched to a gene; V was cut back by 2 bases and J by 2 bases. CDR3 residues: CATSRPGGDRLDPWAYEQYF. CDR3 nucleotide sequence: TGTGCCACCAGCAGACCAGGAGGGGACAGGCTCGACCCTTGGGCCTACGAGCAGTACTTC.

This clonotype was observed at least ten times. The chain joins TRBV29-1 to TRBJ2-7; D unresolved. Germline CDR1 reads SQVTM; CDR2 reads ANQGSEA. The CDR3 has 13 residues. V was cut by 4 bases and J by 0 bases, with 10 bases left in between. CDR3 protein: CSVAQENSYEQYF. In nucleotides, the CDR3 is TGCAGCGTTGCCCAGGAAAACTCCTACGAGCAGTACTTC.

This clonotype was seen more than once but under ten times. The gene calls are TRBV4-1 and TRBJ1-6; 8 positions match TRBD1. V trimming: 4 bases; J trimming: 10 bases; junction bases outside the gene matches: 9. The germline gives CDR1 MGHRA, CDR2 YSYEKL. This CDR3 comprises 15 residues. CDR3 in DNA: TGCGCCAGCAGCCCATCGACAGGGGCACGGTCACCCCTCCACTTT. It yields the protein CASSPSTGARSPLHF.

With regard to this clonotype: The junction and the germline gene differ at one end; a read error may be behind it. J is TRBJ2-7 and V is TRBV7-2, with TRBD2 identical over 7 bases. Per the germline V gene, CDR1 is SGHTA and CDR2 is FQGNSA. This CDR3 contains 15 residues. The chain's CDR3 is CVSTPGRDYAYEQYF. The CDR3, as DNA: TGTGTCAGCACCCCGGGCCGGGACTACGCCTACGAGCAATACTTC.

A word on this clonotype: A read error may explain this, as a much larger clone is one base away. The CDR3 nucleotides read TGTACCAGCAGTACACCTGGGGGGGGGTTAGATACGCAGTATTTT. Translated: CTSSTPGGGLDTQYF. The chain carries TRBV27 and TRBJ2-3, with 7 nucleotides matching TRBD2. This CDR3 is 15 amino acids long. CDR1 is MNHEY and CDR2 is SMNVEV in the germline V gene (reference sequence).

This clonotype was observed a single time. Here the CDR3 reads CASSPYGDSPLHF. In DNA form, the CDR3 reads TGTGCCAGCAGCCCCTACGGGGATTCACCCCTCCACTTT. The chain recombines TRBV7-9 with TRBJ1-6; D unresolved. The CDR3 covers 13 residues. Germline assignment: CDR1 SEHNR and CDR2 FQNEAQ (reference sequence). V was cut by 5 bases and J by 8 bases, with 10 bases left in between.

Of note for this clonotype: An end of the junction does not agree with germline; a read error may underlie this. V is TRBV4-1 and J is TRBJ1-2, with D unclear. Germline lookup yields CDR1 MGHRA and CDR2 YSYEKL. The CDR3 contains 14 residues. The CDR3 region has the DNA TGCGCCGGCAGCCAAGTCGCGGGAAACTATGGCTACACCTTC. Translation: CAGSQVAGNYGYTF.

This clonotype was seen many times. The J gene is TRBJ1-1, the V gene TRBV14; D uncertain. From germline, CDR1 is SGHDN and CDR2 FVKESK. The CDR3 runs to 14 residues. V was trimmed by 2 bases and J by 4 bases, leaving 11 bases between them. CDR3 nucleotides: TGTGCCAGCAGCCAACTAGCCCCGGGCACTGAAGCTTTCTTT. It yields the protein CASSQLAPGTEAFF.

Comments on this clonotype: Being one base from a much bigger clone, this may be a read error. This sequence joins TRBV11-2 and TRBJ2-1; 9 nucleotides match TRBD2. The germline gives CDR1 SGHAT, CDR2 FQNNGV. There are 16 residues in the CDR3. Losses at the gene ends were 2 bases for V and 8 bases for J; bases not matched to a gene: 10. CDR3 DNA: TGTGCCAGCAGCTTACCATACCCAGCGGGAGGAGATGAGCAGTTCTTC. Translating it yields CASSLPYPAGGDEQFF.